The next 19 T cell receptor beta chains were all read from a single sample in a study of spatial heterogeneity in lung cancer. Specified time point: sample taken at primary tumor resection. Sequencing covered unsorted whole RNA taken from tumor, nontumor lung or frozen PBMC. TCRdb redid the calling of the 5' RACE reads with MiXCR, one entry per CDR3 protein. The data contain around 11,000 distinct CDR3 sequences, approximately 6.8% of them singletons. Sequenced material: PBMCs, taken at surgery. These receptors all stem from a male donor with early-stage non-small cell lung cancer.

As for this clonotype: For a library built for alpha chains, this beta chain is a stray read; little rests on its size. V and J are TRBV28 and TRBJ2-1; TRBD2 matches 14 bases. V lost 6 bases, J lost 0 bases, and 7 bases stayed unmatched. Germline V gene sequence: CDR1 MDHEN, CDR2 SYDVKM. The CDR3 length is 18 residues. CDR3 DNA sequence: TGTGCCAGCAGAGCGGGACTAGCGGGGGTAAGCTCCTACAATGAGCAGTTCTTC. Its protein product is CASRAGLAGVSSYNEQFF.

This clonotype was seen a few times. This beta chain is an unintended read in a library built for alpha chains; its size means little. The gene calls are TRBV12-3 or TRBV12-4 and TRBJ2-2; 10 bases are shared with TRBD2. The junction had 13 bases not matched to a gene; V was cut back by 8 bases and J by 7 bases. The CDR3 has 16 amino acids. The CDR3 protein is CASAPVTSGNIGELFF. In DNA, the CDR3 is TGTGCCAGCGCCCCTGTTACTAGCGGGAATATCGGGGAGCTGTTTTTT.

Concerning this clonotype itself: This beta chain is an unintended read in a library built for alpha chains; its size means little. The DNA for the CDR3 is TGTGCCAGCTCACCACTTCCCCCCACGAACACCGGGGAGCTGTTTTTT. Amino acid sequence: CASSPLPPTNTGELFF. The chain carries TRBV18 and TRBJ2-2; D gene uncertain. Germline CDR1 reads KGHSH; CDR2 reads LQKENI. The CDR3 runs 16 residues. Trimming pared 1 base from V and 0 bases from J, leaving 9 bases between.

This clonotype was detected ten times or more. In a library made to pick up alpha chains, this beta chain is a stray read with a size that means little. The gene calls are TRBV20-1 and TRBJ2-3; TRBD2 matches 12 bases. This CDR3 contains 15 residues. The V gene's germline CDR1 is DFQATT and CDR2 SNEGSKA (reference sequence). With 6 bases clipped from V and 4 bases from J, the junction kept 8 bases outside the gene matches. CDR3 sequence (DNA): TGCAGTGCATCCCTAGCGGGGGGGCCGGCAGATACGCAGTATTTT. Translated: CSASLAGGPADTQYF.

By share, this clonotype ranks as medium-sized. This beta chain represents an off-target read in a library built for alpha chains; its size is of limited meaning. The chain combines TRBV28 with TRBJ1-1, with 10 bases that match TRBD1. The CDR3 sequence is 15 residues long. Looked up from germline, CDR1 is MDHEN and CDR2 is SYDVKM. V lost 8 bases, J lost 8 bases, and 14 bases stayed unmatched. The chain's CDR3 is CASWRQGTGEKEAFF. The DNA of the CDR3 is TGTGCCAGCTGGAGGCAAGGGACAGGGGAAAAAGAAGCTTTCTTT.

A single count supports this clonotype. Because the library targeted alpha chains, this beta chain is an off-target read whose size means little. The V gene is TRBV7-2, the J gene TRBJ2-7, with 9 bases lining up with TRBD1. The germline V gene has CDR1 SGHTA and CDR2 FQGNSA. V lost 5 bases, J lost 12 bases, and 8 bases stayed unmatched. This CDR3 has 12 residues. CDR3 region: CASSEGTGQGYF. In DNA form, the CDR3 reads TGTGCCAGCAGCGAGGGGACAGGGCAGGGGTACTTC.

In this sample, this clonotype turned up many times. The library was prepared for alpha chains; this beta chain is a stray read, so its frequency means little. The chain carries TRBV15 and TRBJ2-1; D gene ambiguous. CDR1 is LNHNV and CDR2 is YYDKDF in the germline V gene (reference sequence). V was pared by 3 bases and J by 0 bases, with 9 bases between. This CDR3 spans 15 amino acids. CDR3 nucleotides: TGTGCCACCAGCAGGACTGTAAGCTCCTACAATGAGCAGTTCTTC. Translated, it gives CATSRTVSSYNEQFF.

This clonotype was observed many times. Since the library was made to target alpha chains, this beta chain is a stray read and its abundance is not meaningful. The CDR3 protein is CASSLELYRAPEAFF. The CDR3 DNA reads as TGCGCCAGCAGCTTGGAGCTCTACAGGGCGCCTGAAGCTTTCTTT. The V and J genes are TRBV5-1 and TRBJ1-1; a weak D match, TRBD1 (6 bases). The germline V gene encodes CDR1 SGHRS and CDR2 YFSETQ. Deletions cut 0 bases from V and 6 bases from J, with 15 bases between. The CDR3 consists of 15 residues.

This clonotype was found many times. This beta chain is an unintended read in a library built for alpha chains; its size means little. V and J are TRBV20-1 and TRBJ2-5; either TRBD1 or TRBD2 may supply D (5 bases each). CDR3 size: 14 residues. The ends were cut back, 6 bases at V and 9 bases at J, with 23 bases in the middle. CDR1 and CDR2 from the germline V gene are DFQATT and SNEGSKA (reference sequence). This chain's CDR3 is CSATAPGNPRSQYF. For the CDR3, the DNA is TGCAGTGCGACAGCACCGGGAAACCCAAGGTCCCAGTACTTC.

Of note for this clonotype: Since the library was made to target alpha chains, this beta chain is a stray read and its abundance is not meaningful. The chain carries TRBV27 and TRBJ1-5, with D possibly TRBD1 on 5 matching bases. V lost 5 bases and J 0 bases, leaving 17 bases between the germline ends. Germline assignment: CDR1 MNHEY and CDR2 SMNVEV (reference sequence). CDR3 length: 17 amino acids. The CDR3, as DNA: TGTGCCAGCAGTCCCGCCCAGGGACGTGGTAGCAATCAGCCCCAGCATTTT. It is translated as CASSPAQGRGSNQPQHF.

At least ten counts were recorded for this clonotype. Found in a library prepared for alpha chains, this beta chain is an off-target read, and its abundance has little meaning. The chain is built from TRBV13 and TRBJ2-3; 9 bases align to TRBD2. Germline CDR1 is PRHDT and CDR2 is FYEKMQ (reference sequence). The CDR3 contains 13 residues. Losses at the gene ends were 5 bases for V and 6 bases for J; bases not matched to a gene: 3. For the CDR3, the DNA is TGTGCCAGCAGCCGCGGGGGGGCGGATACGCAGTATTTT. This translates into CASSRGGADTQYF.

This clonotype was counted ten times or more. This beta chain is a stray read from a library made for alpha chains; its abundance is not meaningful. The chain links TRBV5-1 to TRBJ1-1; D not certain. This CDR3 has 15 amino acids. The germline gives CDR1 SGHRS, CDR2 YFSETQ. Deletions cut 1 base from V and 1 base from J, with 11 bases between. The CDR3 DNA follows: TGCGCCAGCAGCTTGCTCCCCAGGCAGAACACTGAAGCTTTCTTT. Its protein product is CASSLLPRQNTEAFF. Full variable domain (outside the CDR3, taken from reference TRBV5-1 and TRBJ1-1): KAGVTQTPRYLIKTRGQQVTLSCSPISGHRSVSWYQQTPGQGLQFLFEYFSETQRNKGNFPGRFSGRQFSNSRSEMNVSTLELGDSALYLCASSLLPRQNTEAFFGQGTRLTVV.

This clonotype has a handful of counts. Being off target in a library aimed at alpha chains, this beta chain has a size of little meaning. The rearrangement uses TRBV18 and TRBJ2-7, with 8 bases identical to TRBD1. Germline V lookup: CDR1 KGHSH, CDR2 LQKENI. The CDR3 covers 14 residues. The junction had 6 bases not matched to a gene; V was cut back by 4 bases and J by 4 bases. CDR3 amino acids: CASSLRTGQYEQYF. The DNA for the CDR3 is TGTGCCAGCTCACTCCGGACAGGGCAATACGAGCAGTACTTC.

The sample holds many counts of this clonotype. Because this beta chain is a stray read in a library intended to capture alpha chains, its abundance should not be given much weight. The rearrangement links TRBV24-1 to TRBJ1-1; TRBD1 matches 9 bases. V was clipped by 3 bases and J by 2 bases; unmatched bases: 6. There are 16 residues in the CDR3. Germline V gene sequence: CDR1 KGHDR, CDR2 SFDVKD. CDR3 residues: CATSDHGTGSNTEAFF. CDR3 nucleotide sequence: TGTGCCACCAGTGATCATGGGACAGGGAGCAACACTGAAGCTTTCTTT.

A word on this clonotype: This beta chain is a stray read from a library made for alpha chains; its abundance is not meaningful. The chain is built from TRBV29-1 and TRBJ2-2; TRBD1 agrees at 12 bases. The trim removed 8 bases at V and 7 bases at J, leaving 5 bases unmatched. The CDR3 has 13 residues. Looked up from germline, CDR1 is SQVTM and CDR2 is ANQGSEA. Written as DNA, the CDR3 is TGCAGCCCGGGACAGGGGGCGGGCGGGGAGCTGTTTTTT. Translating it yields CSPGQGAGGELFF.

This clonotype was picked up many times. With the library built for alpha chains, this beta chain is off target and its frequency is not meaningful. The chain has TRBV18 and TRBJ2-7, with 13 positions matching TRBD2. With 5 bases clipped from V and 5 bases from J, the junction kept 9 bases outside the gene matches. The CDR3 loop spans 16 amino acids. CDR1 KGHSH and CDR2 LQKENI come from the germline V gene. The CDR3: CASSTGLAGAGDEQYF. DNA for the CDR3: TGTGCCAGCTCAACCGGACTAGCGGGAGCGGGGGACGAGCAGTACTTC.

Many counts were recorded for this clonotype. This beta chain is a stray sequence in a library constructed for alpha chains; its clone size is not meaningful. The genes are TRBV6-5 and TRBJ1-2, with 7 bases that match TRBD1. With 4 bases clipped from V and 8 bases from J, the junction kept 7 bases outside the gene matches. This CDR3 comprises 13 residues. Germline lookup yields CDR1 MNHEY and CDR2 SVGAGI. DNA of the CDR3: TGTGCCAGCAGTTTTGAGGCAGGGGGAGGCTACACCTTC. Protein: CASSFEAGGGYTF.

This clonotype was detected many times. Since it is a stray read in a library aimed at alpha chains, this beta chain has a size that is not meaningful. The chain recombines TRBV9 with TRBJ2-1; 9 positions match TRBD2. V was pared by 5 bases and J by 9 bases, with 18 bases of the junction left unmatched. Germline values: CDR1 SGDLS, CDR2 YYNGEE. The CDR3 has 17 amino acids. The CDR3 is CASRYDLGGGDKAEQFF. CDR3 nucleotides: TGTGCCAGCAGGTACGATCTCGGCGGGGGGGACAAGGCTGAGCAGTTCTTC.

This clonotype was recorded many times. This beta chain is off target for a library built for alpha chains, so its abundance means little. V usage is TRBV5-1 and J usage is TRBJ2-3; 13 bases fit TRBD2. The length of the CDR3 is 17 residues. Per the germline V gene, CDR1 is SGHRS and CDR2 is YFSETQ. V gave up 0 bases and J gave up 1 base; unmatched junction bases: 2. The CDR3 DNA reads TGCGCCAGCAGCTTGGGACTAGCGGGGGGCCGCACAGATACGCAGTATTTT. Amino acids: CASSLGLAGGRTDTQYF.